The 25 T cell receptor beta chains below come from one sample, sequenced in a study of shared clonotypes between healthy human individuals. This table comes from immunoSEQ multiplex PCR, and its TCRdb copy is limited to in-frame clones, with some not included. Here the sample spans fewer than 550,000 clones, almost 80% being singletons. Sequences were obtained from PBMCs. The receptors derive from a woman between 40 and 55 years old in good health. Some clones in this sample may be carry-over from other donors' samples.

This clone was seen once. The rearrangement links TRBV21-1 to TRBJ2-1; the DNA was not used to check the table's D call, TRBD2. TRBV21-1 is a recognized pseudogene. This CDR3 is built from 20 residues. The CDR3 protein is CASSKVKTSGSPPSYNEQFF. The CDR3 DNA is TGTGCCAGCAGCAAAGTAAAGACTAGCGGGAGTCCTCCCTCCTACAATGAGCAGTTCTTC.

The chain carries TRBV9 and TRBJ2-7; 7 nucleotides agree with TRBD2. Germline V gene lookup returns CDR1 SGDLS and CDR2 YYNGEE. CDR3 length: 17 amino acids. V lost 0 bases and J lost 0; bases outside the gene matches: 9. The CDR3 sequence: CASSVAGEAGSSYEQYF. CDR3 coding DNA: TGTGCCAGCAGCGTAGCAGGTGAAGCGGGATCCTCCTACGAGCAGTACTTC.

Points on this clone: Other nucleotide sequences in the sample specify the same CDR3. In nucleotides, the CDR3 is TGTGCCAGCAGCTTAGGAGGGGGCTCCTACAATGAGCAGTTCTTC. It specifies CASSLGGGSYNEQFF. The genes are TRBV7-6 and TRBJ2-1; D is perhaps TRBD1 (6 bases). This CDR3 has 15 residues. The germline V gene has CDR1 SGHVS and CDR2 FNYEAQ. The V end was cut by 1 base, the J end by 0 bases, with 7 bases between. The complete variable domain, with remaining parts taken from reference TRBV7-6 and TRBJ2-1, reads GAGVSQSPRYKVTKRGQDVALRCDPISGHVSLYWYRQALGQGPEFLTYFNYEAQQDKSGLPNDRFSAERPEGSISTLTIQRTEQRDSAMYRCASSLGGGSYNEQFFGPGTRLTVL.

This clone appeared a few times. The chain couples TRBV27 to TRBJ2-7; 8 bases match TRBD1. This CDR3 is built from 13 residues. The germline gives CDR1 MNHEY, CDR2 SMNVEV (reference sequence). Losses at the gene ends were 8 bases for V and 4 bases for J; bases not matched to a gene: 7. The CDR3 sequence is CASAGRGPYEQYF. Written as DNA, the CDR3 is TGTGCCAGCGCCGGCAGGGGGCCGTACGAGCAGTACTTC.

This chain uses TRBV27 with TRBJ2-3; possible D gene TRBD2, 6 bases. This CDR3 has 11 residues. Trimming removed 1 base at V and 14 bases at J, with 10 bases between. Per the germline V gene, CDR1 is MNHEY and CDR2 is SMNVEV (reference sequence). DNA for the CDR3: TGTGCCAGCAGTTTATGGGGGGTTTGGTATTTT. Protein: CASSLWGVWYF.

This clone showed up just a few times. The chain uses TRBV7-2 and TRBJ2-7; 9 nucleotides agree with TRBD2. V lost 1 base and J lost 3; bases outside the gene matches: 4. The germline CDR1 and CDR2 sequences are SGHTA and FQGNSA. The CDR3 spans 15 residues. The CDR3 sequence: CASSLVFSGSYEQYF. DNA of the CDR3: TGTGCCAGCAGCTTAGTGTTTAGCGGGAGCTACGAGCAGTACTTC.

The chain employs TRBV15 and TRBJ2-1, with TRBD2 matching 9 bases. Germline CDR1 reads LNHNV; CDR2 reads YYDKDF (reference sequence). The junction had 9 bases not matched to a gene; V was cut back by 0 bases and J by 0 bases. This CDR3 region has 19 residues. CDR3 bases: TGTGCCACCAGCAGAGATCGATCCCCTAGCGGGGTCTCCTACAATGAGCAGTTCTTC. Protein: CATSRDRSPSGVSYNEQFF. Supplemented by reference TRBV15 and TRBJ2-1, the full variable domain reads DAMVIQNPRYQVTQFGKPVTLSCSQTLNHNVMYWYQQKSSQAPKLLFHYYDKDFNNEADTPDNFQSRRPNTSFCFLDIRSPGLGDTAMYLCATSRDRSPSGVSYNEQFFGPGTRLTVL.

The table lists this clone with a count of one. The CDR3 coding sequence is TGTGCCAGCAGCTTCTATCCTTTAGGTACTAGCACAGATACGCAGTATTTT. Translated, it gives CASSFYPLGTSTDTQYF. The chain has TRBV7-2 and TRBJ2-3; D remains unclear. The CDR3 spans 17 residues. Germline loops: CDR1 SGHTA, CDR2 FQGNSA. V dropped 3 bases and J dropped 0 bases, with 16 bases sitting between them.

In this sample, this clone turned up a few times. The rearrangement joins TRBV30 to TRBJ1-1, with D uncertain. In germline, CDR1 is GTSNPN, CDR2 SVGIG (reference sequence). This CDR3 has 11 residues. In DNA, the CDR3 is TGTGGCGCTAATAAGGGCACTGAAGCTTTCTTT. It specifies CGANKGTEAFF.

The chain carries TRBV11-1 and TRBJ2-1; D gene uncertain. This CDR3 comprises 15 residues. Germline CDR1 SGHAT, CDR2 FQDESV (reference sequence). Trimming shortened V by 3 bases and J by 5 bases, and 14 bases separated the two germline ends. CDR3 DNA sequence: TGTGCCAGCAGCTTGTCACAGAACCCCAACAATGAGCAGTTCTTC. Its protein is CASSLSQNPNNEQFF.

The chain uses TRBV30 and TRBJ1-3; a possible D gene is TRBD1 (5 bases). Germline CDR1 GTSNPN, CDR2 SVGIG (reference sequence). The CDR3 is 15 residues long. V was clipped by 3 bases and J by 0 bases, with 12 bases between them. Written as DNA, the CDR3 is TGTGCCTGGAGAACCTGGGGGACCTCTGGAAACACCATATATTTT. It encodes CAWRTWGTSGNTIYF.

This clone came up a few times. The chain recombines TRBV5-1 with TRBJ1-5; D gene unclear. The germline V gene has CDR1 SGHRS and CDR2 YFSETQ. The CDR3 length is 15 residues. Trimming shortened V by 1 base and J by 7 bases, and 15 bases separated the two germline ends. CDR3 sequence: CASSLFGGPGQPQHF. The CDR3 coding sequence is TGCGCCAGCAGCTTGTTCGGCGGTCCGGGCCAGCCCCAGCATTTT. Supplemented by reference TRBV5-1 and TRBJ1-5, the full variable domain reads KAGVTQTPRYLIKTRGQQVTLSCSPISGHRSVSWYQQTPGQGLQFLFEYFSETQRNKGNFPGRFSGRQFSNSRSEMNVSTLELGDSALYLCASSLFGGPGQPQHFGDGTRLSIL.

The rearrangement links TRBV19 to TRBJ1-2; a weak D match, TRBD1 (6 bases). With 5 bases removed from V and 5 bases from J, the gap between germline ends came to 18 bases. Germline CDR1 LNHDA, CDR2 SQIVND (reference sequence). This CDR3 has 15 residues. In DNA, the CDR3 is TGTGCCAGTAGTCCACAGGGTGCTGGTCCGTATGGCTACACCTTC. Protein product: CASSPQGAGPYGYTF.

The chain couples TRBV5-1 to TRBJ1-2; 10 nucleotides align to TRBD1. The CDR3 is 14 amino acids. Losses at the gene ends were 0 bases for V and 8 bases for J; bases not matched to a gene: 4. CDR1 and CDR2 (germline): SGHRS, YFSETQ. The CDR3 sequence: CASSLGQGAGGYTF. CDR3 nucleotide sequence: TGCGCCAGCAGCTTGGGACAGGGGGCCGGCGGCTACACCTTC.

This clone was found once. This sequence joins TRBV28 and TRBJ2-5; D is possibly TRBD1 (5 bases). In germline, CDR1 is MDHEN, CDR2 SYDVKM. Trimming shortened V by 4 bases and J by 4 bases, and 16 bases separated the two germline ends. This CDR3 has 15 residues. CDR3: CASSSTDKGIETQYF. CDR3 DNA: TGTGCCAGCAGTTCTACGGACAAGGGAATAGAGACCCAGTACTTC.

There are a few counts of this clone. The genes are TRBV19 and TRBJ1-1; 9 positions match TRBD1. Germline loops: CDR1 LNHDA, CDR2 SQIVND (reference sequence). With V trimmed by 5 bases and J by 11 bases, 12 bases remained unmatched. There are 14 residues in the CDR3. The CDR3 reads CASSVGQGPLGAFF. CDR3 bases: TGTGCCAGTAGTGTCGGACAGGGGCCTCTGGGCGCTTTCTTT.

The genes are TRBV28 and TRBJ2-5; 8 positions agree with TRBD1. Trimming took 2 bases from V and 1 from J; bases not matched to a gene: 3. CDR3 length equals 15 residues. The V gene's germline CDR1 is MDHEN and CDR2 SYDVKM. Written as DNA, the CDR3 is TGTGCCAGCAGTTTAGTAGGGACAGGCCAAGAGACCCAGTACTTC. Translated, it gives CASSLVGTGQETQYF.

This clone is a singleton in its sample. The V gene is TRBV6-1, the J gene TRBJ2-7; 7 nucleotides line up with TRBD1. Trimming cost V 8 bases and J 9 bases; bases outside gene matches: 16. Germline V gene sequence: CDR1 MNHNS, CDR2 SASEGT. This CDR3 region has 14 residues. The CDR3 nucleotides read TGTGCCAGCTCCCCCACAGGGGTTACGGTCGGGCAGTACTTC. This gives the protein CASSPTGVTVGQYF.

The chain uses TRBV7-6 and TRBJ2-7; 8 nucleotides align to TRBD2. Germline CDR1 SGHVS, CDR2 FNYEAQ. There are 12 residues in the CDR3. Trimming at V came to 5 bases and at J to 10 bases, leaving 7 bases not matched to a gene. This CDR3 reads CASSPAGGIQYF. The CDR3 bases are TGTGCCAGCAGCCCGGCGGGGGGTATTCAGTACTTC.

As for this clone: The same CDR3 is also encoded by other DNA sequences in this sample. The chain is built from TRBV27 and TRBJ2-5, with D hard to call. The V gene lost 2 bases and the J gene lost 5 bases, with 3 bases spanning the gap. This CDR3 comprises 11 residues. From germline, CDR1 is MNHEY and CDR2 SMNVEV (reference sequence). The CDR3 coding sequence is TGTGCCAGCAGTTTAGGGGAGACCCAGTACTTC. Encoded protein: CASSLGETQYF.

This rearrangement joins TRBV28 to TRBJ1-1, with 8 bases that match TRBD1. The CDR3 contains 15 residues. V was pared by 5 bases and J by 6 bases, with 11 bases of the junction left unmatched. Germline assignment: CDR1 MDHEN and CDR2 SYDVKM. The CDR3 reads CASSPGGGGNAEAFF. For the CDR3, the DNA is TGTGCCAGCAGTCCAGGGGGCGGCGGTAACGCTGAAGCTTTCTTT.

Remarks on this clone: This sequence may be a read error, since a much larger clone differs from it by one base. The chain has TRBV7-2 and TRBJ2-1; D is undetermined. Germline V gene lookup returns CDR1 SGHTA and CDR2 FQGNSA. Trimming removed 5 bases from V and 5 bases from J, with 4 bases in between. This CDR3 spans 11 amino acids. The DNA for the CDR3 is TGTGCCAGCAGCCGAAACAATGAGCAGTTCTTC. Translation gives CASSRNNEQFF.

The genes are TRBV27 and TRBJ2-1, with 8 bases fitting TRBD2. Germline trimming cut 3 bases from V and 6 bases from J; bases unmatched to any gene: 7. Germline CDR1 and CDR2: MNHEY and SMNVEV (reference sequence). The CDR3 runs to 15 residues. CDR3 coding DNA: TGTGCCAGCAGTTTGGGGACTAGTGGCGTCAATGAGCAGTTCTTC. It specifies CASSLGTSGVNEQFF.

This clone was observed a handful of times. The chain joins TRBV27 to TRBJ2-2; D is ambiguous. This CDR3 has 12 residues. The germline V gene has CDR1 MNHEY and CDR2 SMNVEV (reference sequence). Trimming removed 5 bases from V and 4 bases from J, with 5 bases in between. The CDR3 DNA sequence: TGTGCCAGCAGTACCCGCACCGGGGAGCTGTTTTTT. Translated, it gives CASSTRTGELFF.

The CDR3: CASSPRTFSYEQYF. The CDR3 nucleotides read TGTGCCAGCAGCCCCCGGACATTTTCCTACGAGCAGTACTTC. The rearrangement uses TRBV11-2 and TRBJ2-7; D possibly corresponds to TRBD1 (5 bases). Trimming pared 5 bases from V and 1 base from J, leaving 12 bases between. CDR1 and CDR2 (germline): SGHAT, FQNNGV. The CDR3 has 14 residues.